The sequence of this TCR beta chain was determined in a study of blood T cell repertoires in COVID-19. Study in general: Acute-phase and convalescent COVID-19 samples originated in the United States, Italy and Spain. PBMCs, B-cell-depleted T cells, or T cells were the source of the cDNA or gDNA that made up the material.

Clones were read by immunoSEQ multiplex PCR, and TCRdb kept only the in-frame ones, dropping some. The profile shows 150,000 to 200,000 clones, 70% to 85% of them singletons. Seattle researchers signed up patients amid active infection and tracked them longitudinally. The CDR3 has 11 amino acids. From germline, CDR1 is MNHNY and CDR2 SVGAGI (reference sequence). The V and J ends lost 6 bases and 5 bases respectively, with 4 bases between them. Material for sequencing was peripheral blood. The genes are TRBV6-6 and TRBJ2-2; no reliable D call. This TCR came from a woman between 40 and 55 years old with COVID-19, enrolled during active disease. As DNA, the CDR3 is TGTGCCAGCAGCCTAACCGGGGAGCTGTTTTTT. Its protein is CASSLTGELFF.